This TCR beta chain is drawn from a study of cytomegalovirus exposure and HLA in healthy donors. About the research overall: Findings of an earlier analysis included some 120 million unique TCR beta sequences from about 180 million T cells.

Vbeta (60) and Jbeta (13) primers were used in the PCR. The method was immunoSEQ multiplex PCR; TCRdb's version includes in-frame clones alone and lacks a portion of them. Altogether a few hundred thousand clones are present, roughly 83% being singletons, with the ten largest covering 1.1% to 1.5%. Healthy bone marrow donors made up the cohort. Trimming cost V 3 bases and J 3 bases; bases outside gene matches: 3. The CDR3 has 14 residues. The V gene's germline CDR1 is LNHNV and CDR2 YYDKDF (reference sequence). This chain links TRBV15 with TRBJ1-2; TRBD1 aligns across 8 bases. Sequencing input: PBMCs. The TCR was taken from a girl aged 10 to 17 in good health and CMV-seronegative. The CDR3 reads CATSSGQGDYGYTF. The CDR3 DNA is TGTGCCACCAGCAGTGGACAGGGAGACTATGGCTACACCTTC.